This TCR beta chain was obtained from a study of T cells after somatic rescue of genetic block. This CDR3 has 18 residues. Germline CDR1 and CDR2: MGHRA and YSYEKL. V was trimmed by 1 base and J by 0 bases, leaving 13 bases between them. Sequenced by immunoSEQ multiplex PCR; TCRdb stores in-frame clones only, minus some. The table shows about 110,000 clones, with about 93% occurring only once. The sequencing sample was made of peripheral blood mononuclear cells (PBMCs). The chain couples TRBV4-1 to TRBJ2-6; TRBD1 might be the D (6 bases). The TCR comes from a young woman. CDR3 in DNA: TGCGCCAGCAGCCAAGTCGCTACAGGGTTCTCTGGGGCCAACGTCCTGACTTTC. Its translation: CASSQVATGFSGANVLTF.